The 20 T cell receptor beta chains given below trace back to one sample, sequenced in a study of cytomegalovirus exposure and HLA in healthy donors (dated by TCRdb to the late 2010s). The library was obtained by the immunoSEQ multiplex PCR assay. The multiplex PCR relied on a mix of 60 forward primers for TCR Vbeta segments and 13 reverse primers for TCR Jbeta segments. The clones in this table, taken by TCRdb from immuneACCESS, are in-frame only. Not every clone is retained; where verified, under half of the shortfall comes from an unresolved V gene, and the cause of the rest is unknown. Present in this sample are 100,000 to 150,000 clones, around 76% of which were seen just once. The ten largest clonotypes hold 5.5% to 8.5% of the sample. Material: PBMCs. These TCRs come from a male donor in good health and CMV-seronegative.

The chain recombines TRBV18 with TRBJ2-7, with D tentatively TRBD1 (5 bases). CDR3 length equals 13 residues. The germline V gene encodes CDR1 KGHSH and CDR2 LQKENI. Trimming removed 3 bases from V and 2 bases from J, with 8 bases in between. CDR3 loop: CASSPSRAYEQYF. In nucleotides, the CDR3 is TGTGCCAGCTCACCCAGCAGGGCCTACGAGCAGTACTTC. The full variable domain, its missing parts supplied by reference TRBV18 and TRBJ2-7, is NAGVMQNPRHLVRRRGQEARLRCSPMKGHSHVYWYRQLPEEGLKFMVYLQKENIIDESGMPKERFSAEFPKEGPSILRIQQVVRGDSAAYFCASSPSRAYEQYFGPGTRLTVT.

The chain uses TRBV28 and TRBJ2-7, with TRBD2 as a possible D gene (6 bases). CDR3 length: 13 amino acids. Germline-derived CDR1 and CDR2 are MDHEN and SYDVKM. Trimming took 5 bases from V and 7 from J, leaving 15 bases between them. The CDR3 sequence is CASSTHRAGEQYF. The DNA for the CDR3 is TGTGCCAGCAGTACTCACCGGGCGGGGGAGCAGTACTTC.

The J gene is TRBJ2-3, the V gene TRBV4-3; 9 bases match TRBD2. CDR1 and CDR2 (germline): LGHNA, YSLEER. The CDR3 length is 16 residues. V gave up 0 bases and J gave up 10 bases; unmatched junction bases: 11. As DNA, the CDR3 is TGCGCCAGCAGCCAAGATCGTGGTAGCGGGAGATTTGCGCAGTATTTT. It translates to CASSQDRGSGRFAQYF.

This chain joins TRBV7-9 and TRBJ2-7; tentatively, D is TRBD1 (6 bases). The V end lost 5 bases, the J end lost 3 bases, and 14 bases lay between the germline ends. There are 14 residues in the CDR3. Germline V gives CDR1 SEHNR, CDR2 FQNEAQ (reference sequence). The CDR3 sequence: CASSLLDRGYEQYF. DNA for the CDR3: TGTGCCAGCAGCCTCTTGGACAGAGGCTACGAGCAGTACTTC.

The chain uses TRBV28 and TRBJ1-2, with D uncertain. Germline V gene lookup returns CDR1 MDHEN and CDR2 SYDVKM. There are 13 residues in the CDR3. Trimming left V 3 bases short and J 7 bases short, with 12 bases between. The CDR3 DNA sequence: TGTGCCAGCAGTTTGGCCAGGCTTTCTGGCTACACCTTC. Translated: CASSLARLSGYTF.

The chain has TRBV11-2 and TRBJ2-1; D gene ambiguous. The CDR3 covers 15 residues. Germline-derived CDR1 and CDR2 are SGHAT and FQNNGV. Trimming left V 1 base short and J 5 bases short, with 12 bases between. Here the CDR3 reads CASSLVRRSNNEQFF. Written as DNA, the CDR3 is TGTGCCAGCAGCTTAGTTCGGCGGTCAAACAATGAGCAGTTCTTC.

The table lists this clone with a few counts. The chain combines TRBV5-3 with TRBJ1-2, with TRBD1 as a possible D gene (5 bases). TRBV5-3 is classed as an ORF, of uncertain function. This CDR3 is built from 15 residues. Trimming removed 5 bases at V and 8 bases at J, with 22 bases between. The DNA of the CDR3 is TGTGCCAGAAGGAACCGGACGGGGGGGTCGGGAGGCTACACCTTC. Translated, it gives CARRNRTGGSGGYTF.

The chain couples TRBV29-1 to TRBJ1-1; possible D gene TRBD1, 5 bases. The CDR3 has 10 amino acids. Trimming removed 6 bases at V and 6 bases at J, with 8 bases between. CDR1 and CDR2 (germline): SQVTM, ANQGSEA. The DNA for the CDR3 is TGCAGCGTCCCGGGGGCTGAAGCTTTCTTT. The encoded protein is CSVPGAEAFF.

This chain's CDR3 is CASSPSHPEWSEAFF. In DNA, the CDR3 is TGCGCCAGCAGCCCAAGCCATCCTGAATGGTCTGAAGCTTTCTTT. This chain links TRBV4-1 with TRBJ1-1, with D uncertain. CDR1 MGHRA and CDR2 YSYEKL come from the germline V gene. The CDR3 is 15 residues long. Trimming removed 4 bases at V and 6 bases at J, with 18 bases between.

This clone was seen only a few times. V and J are TRBV11-3 and TRBJ2-5; 15 bases are a match to TRBD2. There are 17 residues in the CDR3. CDR1 is SGHNT, CDR2 YENEEA, per germline. The CDR3 loop reads CYGGRTSGREAAETQYF. CDR3 DNA: TGTTACGGAGGACGGACTAGCGGGAGGGAGGCGGCAGAGACCCAGTACTTC.

This clone came up once. The V and J genes are TRBV7-2 and TRBJ2-7; a possible D gene is TRBD2 (6 bases). Trimming removed 1 base from V and 0 bases from J, with 10 bases in between. Germline V gives CDR1 SGHTA, CDR2 FQGNSA. The CDR3 has 15 residues. In DNA, the CDR3 is TGTGCCAGCAGCTTAGATGGAGGGATCTCCTACGAGCAGTACTTC. Its protein product is CASSLDGGISYEQYF. Drawing the rest from reference TRBV7-2 and TRBJ2-7, the complete variable domain is GAGVSQSPSNKVTEKGKDVELRCDPISGHTALYWYRQSLGQGLEFLIYFQGNSAPDKSGLPSDRFSAERTGGSVSTLTIQRTQQEDSAVYLCASSLDGGISYEQYFGPGTRLTVT.

The chain couples TRBV7-6 to TRBJ2-7, with TRBD2 matching 15 bases. Germline values: CDR1 SGHVS, CDR2 FNYEAQ. The CDR3 extends over 16 amino acids. The ends lost 5 bases at V and 7 bases at J; junction bases unmatched: 9. The chain's CDR3 is CASSPGLAGGQLEQYF. CDR3 in DNA: TGTGCCAGCAGCCCAGGACTAGCGGGAGGGCAATTAGAGCAGTACTTC.

CDR3: CASSPGQGRGGEKLFF. As DNA, the CDR3 is TGTGCCAGCAGCCCGGGACAGGGAAGGGGCGGGGAAAAACTGTTTTTT. J is TRBJ1-4 and V is TRBV5-4, with 9 bases fitting TRBD1. This CDR3 is built from 16 residues. CDR1 and CDR2 (germline): SGHNT, YYREEE (reference sequence). The J segment lost 8 bases and the V segment lost 4 bases, leaving 12 bases of the junction unmatched.

This CDR3 is CASSPGGGSTDTQYF. CDR3 bases: TGTGCCAGCAGCCCCGGCGGGGGTAGCACAGATACGCAGTATTTT. The chain employs TRBV6-5 and TRBJ2-3; 7 bases map to TRBD2. This CDR3 region has 15 residues. Germline V gene data show CDR1 as MNHEY and CDR2 as SVGAGI. V trimming: 6 bases; J trimming: 0 bases; junction bases outside the gene matches: 6.

This clone was observed a few times. The V and J genes are TRBV27 and TRBJ2-7, with 15 nucleotides matching TRBD2. Looked up from germline, CDR1 is MNHEY and CDR2 is SMNVEV (reference sequence). The ends lost 5 bases at V and 0 bases at J; junction bases unmatched: 11. The CDR3 length is 19 residues. CDR3 sequence reads: CASSQYGLAGGPVSYEQYF. DNA for the CDR3: TGTGCCAGCAGTCAATACGGACTAGCGGGAGGGCCAGTCTCCTACGAGCAGTACTTC.

This sequence joins TRBV29-1 and TRBJ2-7, with a tentative D call TRBD1 (5 bases). The germline V gene has CDR1 SQVTM and CDR2 ANQGSEA. Between the trimmed V and J ends, which lost 7 bases and 1 base, there was a span of 11 bases. There are 12 residues in the CDR3. As DNA, the CDR3 is TGCAGCGCCCTGGACACTTCCTACGAGCAGTACTTC. Protein product: CSALDTSYEQYF.

The chain has TRBV29-1 and TRBJ1-2, with 11 bases fitting TRBD1. With 5 bases clipped from V and 4 bases from J, the junction kept 3 bases outside the gene matches. The CDR3 consists of 13 residues. The V gene's germline CDR1 is SQVTM and CDR2 ANQGSEA. CDR3 residues: CSVRTGGVYGYTF. CDR3 in DNA: TGCAGCGTTAGGACAGGGGGCGTCTATGGCTACACCTTC.

The V gene is TRBV19, the J gene TRBJ2-1, with a possible D match to TRBD1 (6 bases). The CDR3 runs to 16 residues. The germline V and J ends were trimmed by 5 bases and 1 base, with 15 bases remaining between them. Germline values: CDR1 LNHDA, CDR2 SQIVND (reference sequence). CDR3 protein: CASSGTTGTSYNEQFF. CDR3 DNA sequence: TGTGCCAGTAGTGGGACGACAGGAACGTCCTACAATGAGCAGTTCTTC.

This clone was seen a handful of times. V is TRBV7-2 and J is TRBJ1-1, with D unclear. Germline V gene data show CDR1 as SGHTA and CDR2 as FQGNSA. The CDR3 spans 14 residues. Deletions cut 0 bases from V and 5 bases from J, with 10 bases between. DNA for the CDR3: TGTGCCAGCAGCTTAGCCACGGTTAGAACTGAAGCTTTCTTT. Its translation is CASSLATVRTEAFF.

With regard to this clone: The sample holds other DNA sequences that translate to the same CDR3. CDR3 coding DNA: TGCGCCAGCAAGGGAGGATTAGGAAACTCTGGGGCCAACGTCCTGACTTTC. This encodes CASKGGLGNSGANVLTF. This sequence joins TRBV5-1 and TRBJ2-6; TRBD2 might be the D (6 bases). V was trimmed by 6 bases and J by 0 bases, leaving 16 bases between them. Germline assignment: CDR1 SGHRS and CDR2 YFSETQ. This CDR3 has 17 amino acids.